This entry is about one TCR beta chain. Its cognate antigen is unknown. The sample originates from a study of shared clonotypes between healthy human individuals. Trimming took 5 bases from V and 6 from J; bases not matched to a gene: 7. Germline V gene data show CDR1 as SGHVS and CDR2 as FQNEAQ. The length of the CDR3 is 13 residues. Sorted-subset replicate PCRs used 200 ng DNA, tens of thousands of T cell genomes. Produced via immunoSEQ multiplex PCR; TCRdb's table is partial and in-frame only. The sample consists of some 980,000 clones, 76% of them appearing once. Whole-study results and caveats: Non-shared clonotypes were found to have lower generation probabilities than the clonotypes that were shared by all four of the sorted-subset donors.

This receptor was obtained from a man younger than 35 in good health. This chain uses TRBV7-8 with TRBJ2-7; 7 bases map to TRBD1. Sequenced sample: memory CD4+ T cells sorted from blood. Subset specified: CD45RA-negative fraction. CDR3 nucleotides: TGTGCCAGCAGCCTTGACAGGGTTGGCGAGCAGTACTTC. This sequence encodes CASSLDRVGEQYF.